Below are 20 T cell receptor beta chains sequenced from a single sample in a study of post-analysis software for immune sequencing data. cDNA libraries of TCR beta carried unique molecular identifiers. TCRdb ran MiXCR on the PCR reads and lists one entry per CDR3 protein. The table lists around 440,000 distinct CDR3 sequences, around 40% of them singletons. Findings of the study overall: Among four to six TRBV segments more frequent in patients than controls were TRBV5-6, TRBV5-1 and TRBV20-1.

The antigens of these receptors remain unknown. The sample was blood. Receptors were obtained from a girl between 5 and 17 years old with multiple sclerosis.

The rearrangement joins TRBV20-1 to TRBJ2-7; 8 bases are shared with TRBD1. Germline V CDR1 and CDR2: DFQATT, SNEGSKA (reference sequence). Trimming took 3 bases from V and 0 from J; bases not matched to a gene: 4. This CDR3 region has 14 residues. CDR3 sequence: CSARRDRPSYEQYF. The CDR3 DNA sequence: TGCAGTGCTAGGCGGGACAGGCCCTCCTACGAGCAGTACTTC.

The chain recombines TRBV4-2 with TRBJ1-2, with D possibly being TRBD1 (6 bases). The V gene lost 2 bases and the J gene lost 3 bases, with 19 bases spanning the gap. The CDR3 length is 17 residues. Per the germline V gene, CDR1 is LGHNA and CDR2 is YNFKEQ. CDR3 amino acids: CASSQLTRGALHYGYTF. DNA for the CDR3: TGTGCCAGCAGCCAATTAACCAGGGGAGCGTTACACTATGGCTACACCTTC.

The chain recombines TRBV7-8 with TRBJ2-7; 12 nucleotides line up with TRBD2. V trimming: 5 bases; J trimming: 5 bases; junction bases outside the gene matches: 7. The length of the CDR3 is 15 residues. Germline CDR1 is SGHVS and CDR2 is FQNEAQ. The CDR3 protein is CASSLLAGGSDEQYF. The CDR3 nucleotides read TGTGCCAGCAGCCTCCTAGCGGGAGGGTCGGACGAGCAGTACTTC.

This clonotype was seen only a few times. The CDR3 region is CASSVARGSYEQYF. CDR3 nucleotides: TGTGCCAGCAGCGTAGCCCGGGGCTCCTACGAGCAGTACTTC. The chain employs TRBV9 and TRBJ2-7; weak D call: TRBD2 (5 bases). Germline V gene sequence: CDR1 SGDLS, CDR2 YYNGEE. V lost 0 bases to trimming and J lost 0 bases, with 7 bases between them. This CDR3 comprises 14 residues.

DNA of the CDR3: TGTGCCATCAGTCAGGGGGCGACGGAGACCCAGTACTTC. This translates into CAISQGATETQYF. The chain joins TRBV10-3 to TRBJ2-5, with 8 bases that match TRBD1. The CDR3 length is 13 residues. Germline CDR1 is ENHRY and CDR2 is SYGVKD. Trimming at V came to 5 bases and at J to 5 bases, leaving 4 bases not matched to a gene.

The J gene is TRBJ2-5, the V gene TRBV5-1; the D gene is possibly TRBD2 (5 bases). Trimming shortened V by 0 bases and J by 0 bases, and 12 bases separated the two germline ends. Germline lookup yields CDR1 SGHRS and CDR2 YFSETQ. The CDR3 covers 16 residues. This CDR3 is CASSLARRLNQETQYF. In DNA, the CDR3 is TGCGCCAGCAGCTTGGCCCGGAGACTAAACCAAGAGACCCAGTACTTC.

The chain employs TRBV10-3 and TRBJ1-5; no clear D. The V gene lost 6 bases and the J gene lost 0 bases, with 6 bases spanning the gap. CDR3 size: 13 residues. Germline assignment: CDR1 ENHRY and CDR2 SYGVKD. The DNA of the CDR3 is TGTGCCATCAGAGAGGATAGCAATCAGCCCCAGCATTTT. Protein product: CAIREDSNQPQHF.

The chain uses TRBV4-3 and TRBJ2-3; D might be TRBD2 (6 bases). CDR1 is LGHNA and CDR2 is YSLEER in the germline V gene. Deletions cut 0 bases from V and 1 base from J, with 11 bases between. The CDR3 consists of 16 residues. In DNA, the CDR3 is TGCGCCAGCAGCCAAGATGTCAGCGGGCGCACAGATACGCAGTATTTT. As protein: CASSQDVSGRTDTQYF.

This clonotype was detected a few times. The chain has TRBV20-1 and TRBJ2-3; weak D call: TRBD1 (7 bases). The CDR3 loop spans 15 amino acids. Between the trimmed V and J ends, which lost 2 bases and 5 bases, there was a span of 17 bases. Germline loops: CDR1 DFQATT, CDR2 SNEGSKA (reference sequence). CDR3 DNA: TGCAGTGCTAGACCCAGCCCGCAGGGGGGAGATACGCAGTATTTT. Translating it yields CSARPSPQGGDTQYF.

There are a few counts of this clonotype. Written as DNA, the CDR3 is TGCAGTGCTAGAAGGATTCCGGGTACCTCATTTGGAGAGCAGTACTTC. This encodes CSARRIPGTSFGEQYF. The gene calls are TRBV20-1 and TRBJ2-7; D is undetermined. V lost 2 bases, J lost 7 bases, and 24 bases lay in between. This CDR3 has 16 amino acids. The V gene's germline CDR1 is DFQATT and CDR2 SNEGSKA (reference sequence).

The chain joins TRBV7-3 to TRBJ2-1; 8 bases align to TRBD2. This CDR3 region has 16 residues. V dropped 2 bases and J dropped 7; count of bases not matched to a gene: 10. From germline, CDR1 is SGHTA and CDR2 FQGTGA. The CDR3 region is CASSLQPGGPPNEQFF. CDR3 bases: TGTGCCAGCAGCTTACAACCGGGAGGGCCGCCAAATGAGCAGTTCTTC.

With respect to this clonotype: The germline gene is not matched at one end of the junction; a read error may be the cause. The chain is built from TRBV29-1 and TRBJ1-4; no clear D gene. The germline gives CDR1 SQVTM, CDR2 ANQGSEA. The CDR3 loop spans 13 amino acids. The chain's CDR3 is CSVDRGTNEKLFF. CDR3 nucleotide sequence: TGCAGCGTTGATCGAGGAACTAATGAAAAGCTGTTTTTT.

In its sample, this clonotype was seen a few times. The CDR3 coding sequence is TGCAGCGTTGATAAGCGGGAGACCCAGTACTTC. Translated: CSVDKRETQYF. The chain recombines TRBV29-1 with TRBJ2-5, with D maybe TRBD2 (5 bases). The CDR3 has 11 residues. The germline V gene has CDR1 SQVTM and CDR2 ANQGSEA. The V end was cut by 3 bases, the J end by 5 bases, with 7 bases between. Full variable domain (rest looked up from reference TRBV29-1 and TRBJ2-5): SAVISQKPSRDICQRGTSLTIQCQVDSQVTMMFWYRQQPGQSLTLIATANQGSEATYESGFVIDKFPISRPNLTFSTLTVSNMSPEDSSIYLCSVDKRETQYFGPGTRLLVL.

This chain uses TRBV7-9 with TRBJ1-1; D might be TRBD1 (5 bases). With 4 bases removed from V and 3 bases from J, the gap between germline ends came to 18 bases. The length of the CDR3 is 16 residues. The germline V gene has CDR1 SEHNR and CDR2 FQNEAQ (reference sequence). CDR3 nucleotide sequence: TGTGCCAGCAGCTCCCAAGGCTCAGGGATGGACACTGAAGCTTTCTTT. Its translation: CASSSQGSGMDTEAFF.

This clonotype was seen only a few times. The rearrangement uses TRBV5-1 and TRBJ2-1; 9 nucleotides line up with TRBD2. The CDR3 has 18 residues. CDR1 and CDR2 from the germline V gene are SGHRS and YFSETQ. With V trimmed by 0 bases and J by 0 bases, 7 bases remained unmatched. CDR3 in amino acids: CASSLVGSGSVSYNEQFF. CDR3 bases: TGCGCCAGCAGCTTGGTTGGTAGCGGGAGTGTCTCCTACAATGAGCAGTTCTTC. The whole variable domain, filled in from reference TRBV5-1 and TRBJ2-1, reads KAGVTQTPRYLIKTRGQQVTLSCSPISGHRSVSWYQQTPGQGLQFLFEYFSETQRNKGNFPGRFSGRQFSNSRSEMNVSTLELGDSALYLCASSLVGSGSVSYNEQFFGPGTRLTVL.

V usage is TRBV6-5 and J usage is TRBJ2-1; D is undetermined. This CDR3 spans 17 amino acids. CDR1 MNHEY and CDR2 SVGAGI come from the germline V gene. V was pared by 4 bases and J by 0 bases, with 16 bases between. As DNA, the CDR3 is TGTGCCAGCAGTTCGGATGCCAGCCGCAGCTCCTACAATGAGCAGTTCTTC. Amino acids: CASSSDASRSSYNEQFF.

The chain carries TRBV2 and TRBJ2-7; 7 bases align to TRBD2. V was pared by 1 base and J by 4 bases, with 7 bases of the junction left unmatched. The CDR3 sequence is 15 residues long. Germline CDR1 and CDR2: SNHLY and FYNNEI. The CDR3 nucleotides are TGTGCCAGCAGTGAAGGGGAGGGACGGTTATACGAGCAGTACTTC. Its translation: CASSEGEGRLYEQYF.

This clonotype is deemed large. The chain carries TRBV27 and TRBJ2-1, with a tentative D call TRBD1 (5 bases). Germline loops: CDR1 MNHEY, CDR2 SMNVEV (reference sequence). The CDR3 extends over 15 amino acids. Trimming pared 0 bases from V and 3 bases from J, leaving 9 bases between. CDR3 nucleotide sequence: TGTGCCAGCAGTTTATCGGCAGGGAACTACAATGAGCAGTTCTTC. Translating gives CASSLSAGNYNEQFF.

This chain connects TRBV5-1 to TRBJ2-5, with 10 bases aligning to TRBD1. Germline assignment: CDR1 SGHRS and CDR2 YFSETQ. Trimming cost V 8 bases and J 3 bases; bases outside gene matches: 7. This CDR3 is 14 amino acids long. CDR3: CASRAGQGKETQYF. CDR3 sequence (DNA): TGCGCCAGTAGAGCGGGACAGGGGAAAGAGACCCAGTACTTC.

The chain uses TRBV9 and TRBJ2-1; TRBD2 aligns across 8 bases. This CDR3 is 18 amino acids long. The V gene end was trimmed by 0 bases and the J gene end by 1 base; junction bases not matched to a gene: 9. From germline, CDR1 is SGDLS and CDR2 YYNGEE. CDR3 bases: TGTGCCAGCAGCGTAGGCCGCATAGCGGGATTTTCCTACAATGAGCAGTTCTTC. Its protein product is CASSVGRIAGFSYNEQFF.